One sample yielded the 27 T cell receptor beta chains listed below, sequenced in a study of cytomegalovirus exposure and HLA in healthy donors. This PCR relied on a set of 60 Vbeta primers and 13 Jbeta primers. The repertoire was sequenced with immunoSEQ multiplex PCR; TCRdb's copy has only in-frame clones and lacks some. The listing records approximately 110,000 clones. Sequences were obtained from PBMCs. These receptor sequences come from a man between 35 and 55 years old in good health and CMV-seronegative.

The chain has TRBV5-6 and TRBJ1-2; 7 bases align to TRBD1. V was pared by 4 bases and J by 7 bases, with 13 bases of the junction left unmatched. The CDR3 runs 15 residues. CDR1 is SGHDT, CDR2 YYEEEE, per germline. Here the CDR3 reads CASSLGTLNRGGYTF. The CDR3 nucleotides read TGTGCCAGCAGCCTAGGGACTCTTAACAGGGGTGGCTACACCTTC.

This chain joins TRBV30 and TRBJ1-1; D is undetermined. The CDR3 consists of 13 residues. Germline V lookup: CDR1 GTSNPN, CDR2 SVGIG (reference sequence). V lost 3 bases, J lost 1 base, and 9 bases lay in between. This CDR3 is CAWREGSNTEAFF. CDR3 in DNA: TGTGCCTGGAGGGAGGGTTCGAACACTGAAGCTTTCTTT.

This chain uses TRBV18 with TRBJ2-5; the match to TRBD1 covers 7 bases. Germline assignment: CDR1 KGHSH and CDR2 LQKENI. The CDR3 runs to 15 residues. V shed 1 base, J shed 2 bases, and the junction held 4 bases outside the gene matches. The CDR3 loop reads CASSPRDRQQETQYF. DNA of the CDR3: TGTGCCAGCTCACCACGGGACAGACAACAAGAGACCCAGTACTTC.

The chain uses TRBV5-4 and TRBJ2-7, with TRBD1 matching 8 bases. Unmatched junction bases numbered 2, after V lost 0 bases and J lost 3 bases. The CDR3 covers 14 residues. Germline values: CDR1 SGHNT, CDR2 YYREEE (reference sequence). CDR3 sequence (DNA): TGTGCCAGCAGCTTGGTTGGACAGGGCTACGAGCAGTACTTC. Its protein is CASSLVGQGYEQYF.

A note on this clone: One end of the junction is discordant with germline, which a read error may explain. The J gene is TRBJ2-3, the V gene TRBV7-7; 10 bases align to TRBD2. In germline, CDR1 is SSHAT, CDR2 FNYEAQ (reference sequence). This CDR3 is built from 15 residues. The CDR3 DNA reads as TGTGCTAGCAGCTTAGCGGGAGGTAGCACAGATACGCAGTATTTT. Encoded protein: CASSLAGGSTDTQYF.

V gene TRBV15 combines with J gene TRBJ2-1; 13 bases align to TRBD2. Germline loops: CDR1 LNHNV, CDR2 YYDKDF (reference sequence). The ends lost 6 bases at V and 10 bases at J; junction bases unmatched: 6. The CDR3 extends over 14 amino acids. CDR3 residues: CATSLLAGGIEQFF. The CDR3 nucleotides read TGTGCCACCAGTCTACTAGCGGGAGGGATAGAGCAGTTCTTC.

About this clone itself: At one end the junction does not follow the germline gene, possibly because of a read error. CDR3 coding DNA: TGTGTCATCAGTAGGAGCGGAGGCGGGTCCAATGAGCAGTTCTTC. Translation: CVISRSGGGSNEQFF. The V call is TRBV10-3, the J call TRBJ2-1, with a tentative D call TRBD2 (5 bases). Germline V gene data show CDR1 as ENHRY and CDR2 as SYGVKD. The CDR3 is 15 amino acids.

The chain joins TRBV19 to TRBJ1-1; a weak D match, TRBD1 (5 bases). The germline V gene has CDR1 LNHDA and CDR2 SQIVND (reference sequence). The CDR3 spans 15 residues. V lost 5 bases to trimming and J lost 3 bases, with 16 bases between them. CDR3 nucleotide sequence: TGTGCCAGTAGTGGAACCGGGACTTCTGACACTGAAGCTTTCTTT. Its protein is CASSGTGTSDTEAFF.

The V call is TRBV10-1, the J call TRBJ2-1, with a weak D call TRBD1 (6 bases). The CDR3 contains 13 residues. The ends were cut back, 6 bases at V and 7 bases at J, with 13 bases in the middle. Per germline, CDR1 WNHNN and CDR2 SYGVQD (reference sequence). The CDR3 nucleotides are TGCGCCAGCAGCTGGGGGCTAGAGAATGAGCAGTTCTTC. Protein sequence: CASSWGLENEQFF.

The chain is built from TRBV5-6 and TRBJ2-5; 8 bases align to TRBD2. The end of the DNA aligns better with TRBJ2-7, so the J call may be wrong. CDR1 and CDR2 from the germline V gene are SGHDT and YYEEEE. The CDR3 contains 15 residues. The CDR3 reads CASSLRSGRSIEQYF. Written as DNA, the CDR3 is TGTGCCAGCAGCTTGCGCAGCGGGAGATCAATCGAGCAGTACTTC.

The V and J genes are TRBV11-2 and TRBJ2-2; 10 bases agree with TRBD2. This CDR3 spans 15 amino acids. In germline, CDR1 is SGHAT, CDR2 FQNNGV. V gave up 6 bases and J gave up 7 bases; unmatched junction bases: 8. The CDR3 is CASSSLAGPFGELFF. The CDR3 bases are TGTGCCAGCAGTTCACTAGCGGGACCATTCGGGGAGCTGTTTTTT.

The chain employs TRBV5-1 and TRBJ2-5; tentative D call: TRBD2 (8 bases). The CDR3 runs 19 residues. Trimming left V 4 bases short and J 3 bases short, with 28 bases between. Germline V gives CDR1 SGHRS, CDR2 YFSETQ. The CDR3 DNA is TGCGCCAGCAGCCCCGGACAGGCATCAGCGGGAGTAGGGAAAGAGACCCAGTACTTC. Translation: CASSPGQASAGVGKETQYF.

DNA of the CDR3: TGTGCCAGCGCAGTACAGGGGGCCAGGACTGAAGCTTTCTTT. Amino acids: CASAVQGARTEAFF. The genes are TRBV25-1 and TRBJ1-1; 9 bases match TRBD1. With V trimmed by 8 bases and J by 5 bases, 9 bases remained unmatched. There are 14 residues in the CDR3. The V gene's germline CDR1 is MGHDK and CDR2 SYGVNS.

The V gene is TRBV5-1, the J gene TRBJ1-2, with TRBD1 as a possible D gene (5 bases). Trimming took off 4 bases at V and 3 bases at J, with 10 bases between the two ends. The germline gives CDR1 SGHRS, CDR2 YFSETQ. The length of the CDR3 is 13 residues. The CDR3, as DNA: TGCGCCAGCAGCAAGCAGGGTGACTATGGCTACACCTTC. This translates into CASSKQGDYGYTF. The complete variable domain, with remaining parts taken from reference TRBV5-1 and TRBJ1-2, reads KAGVTQTPRYLIKTRGQQVTLSCSPISGHRSVSWYQQTPGQGLQFLFEYFSETQRNKGNFPGRFSGRQFSNSRSEMNVSTLELGDSALYLCASSKQGDYGYTFGSGTRLTVV.

The chain carries TRBV5-1 and TRBJ2-1; 7 positions agree with TRBD2. Germline trimming cut 2 bases from V and 0 bases from J; bases unmatched to any gene: 2. Germline CDR1 SGHRS, CDR2 YFSETQ. CDR3 length: 15 amino acids. The CDR3 DNA is TGCGCCAGCAGCTTTAGCGGGCTCTCCTACAATGAGCAGTTCTTC. Translated, it gives CASSFSGLSYNEQFF.

V and J are TRBV5-1 and TRBJ1-1; tentatively, D is TRBD1 (6 bases). CDR1 SGHRS and CDR2 YFSETQ come from the germline V gene. V was cut by 0 bases and J by 0 bases, with 9 bases left in between. The CDR3 has 15 residues. This CDR3 reads CASSLAQGMNTEAFF. The CDR3 coding sequence is TGCGCCAGCAGCTTGGCGCAGGGGATGAACACTGAAGCTTTCTTT.

The V and J genes are TRBV6-5 and TRBJ2-5, with a weak D call TRBD2 (6 bases). From germline, CDR1 is MNHEY and CDR2 SVGAGI. The CDR3 runs 14 residues. Trimming pared 3 bases from V and 11 bases from J, leaving 19 bases between. This chain's CDR3 is CASSYQGLGGEQYF. The CDR3, as DNA: TGTGCCAGCAGTTATCAGGGCCTTGGAGGGGAGCAGTACTTC.

The chain carries TRBV6-1 and TRBJ1-1; 11 nucleotides match TRBD1. Trimming at V came to 3 bases and at J to 5 bases, leaving 8 bases not matched to a gene. The CDR3 length is 16 residues. Looked up from germline, CDR1 is MNHNS and CDR2 is SASEGT. CDR3 DNA: TGTGCCAGCAGTGATTTTGGACAGGGGGCAAAAACTGAAGCTTTCTTT. Amino acid sequence: CASSDFGQGAKTEAFF.

The chain combines TRBV5-8 with TRBJ1-3; 7 bases are shared with TRBD1. J lost 3 bases, V lost 4 bases, and 7 bases had no gene match. Germline assignment: CDR1 SGHTS and CDR2 YDEGEE. This CDR3 spans 15 amino acids. CDR3 sequence: CASSRRGLGGNTIYF. The DNA for the CDR3 is TGTGCCAGCAGCCGGAGGGGGCTCGGTGGAAACACCATATATTTT. The full variable domain, with the rest looked up from reference TRBV5-8 and TRBJ1-3, is EAGVTQSPTHLIKTRGQQATLRCSPISGHTSVYWYQQALGLGLQFLLWYDEGEERNRGNFPPRFSGRQFPNYSSELNVNALELEDSALYLCASSRRGLGGNTIYFGEGSWLTVV.

The rearrangement joins TRBV4-1 to TRBJ2-5; no definite D call. The germline gives CDR1 MGHRA, CDR2 YSYEKL. V lost 4 bases to trimming and J lost 5 bases, with 14 bases between them. This CDR3 contains 14 residues. Here the CDR3 DNA reads TGCGCCAGCAGCCGCTCCCGCGAGTTGGAGACCCAGTACTTC. Translation: CASSRSRELETQYF.

V is TRBV6-4 and J is TRBJ2-3; 7 bases match TRBD2. The germline CDR1 and CDR2 sequences are MRHNA and SNTAGT. After removal of 0 bases from V and 5 bases from J, the junction contained 8 bases not matched to a gene. This CDR3 region has 16 residues. CDR3 sequence: CASSDSRGSGGDTQYF. The DNA of the CDR3 is TGTGCCAGCAGTGACTCGCGCGGGAGCGGTGGAGATACGCAGTATTTT.

The chain combines TRBV9 with TRBJ1-5, with D hard to call. Trimming stripped 0 bases from V and 1 base from J, with 8 bases between. Germline lookup yields CDR1 SGDLS and CDR2 YYNGEE. The CDR3 extends over 15 amino acids. The CDR3 nucleotides read TGTGCCAGCAGCGTAGGAGGGTTAAGCAATCAGCCCCAGCATTTT. Protein: CASSVGGLSNQPQHF.

The chain joins TRBV7-3 to TRBJ2-5, with 7 bases matching TRBD1. This CDR3 is 14 amino acids long. The V and J ends lost 5 bases and 1 base, in that order; junction bases with no gene match: 4. Germline V gives CDR1 SGHTA, CDR2 FQGTGA. CDR3 nucleotides: TGTGCCAGCAGCCTAGACAGGGCCCAAGAGACCCAGTACTTC. This gives the protein CASSLDRAQETQYF.

V and J are TRBV10-1 and TRBJ2-7, with 7 bases fitting TRBD2. Germline assignment: CDR1 WNHNN and CDR2 SYGVQD (reference sequence). The CDR3 sequence is 14 residues long. J was trimmed by 1 base and V by 8 bases; bases with no gene match: 8. CDR3 nucleotides: TGCGCCAGCGGAGGACGGGGACTATCCTACGAGCAGTACTTC. Amino acid sequence: CASGGRGLSYEQYF.

The gene calls are TRBV6-1 and TRBJ1-5; 8 nucleotides line up with TRBD1. CDR1 and CDR2 from the germline V gene are MNHNS and SASEGT. This CDR3 has 14 amino acids. Losses at the gene ends were 6 bases for V and 6 bases for J; bases not matched to a gene: 7. The CDR3: CASRADREGQPQHF. The CDR3 region has the DNA TGTGCCAGCAGAGCGGACAGGGAAGGTCAGCCCCAGCATTTT.

The V call is TRBV7-9, the J call TRBJ1-1; 7 bases fit TRBD1. V lost 4 bases, J lost 8 bases, and 7 bases stayed unmatched. CDR1 and CDR2 (germline): SEHNR, FQNEAQ (reference sequence). The CDR3 runs 13 residues. CDR3 in DNA: TGTGCCAGCAGCTGGGACAGATCTGAAGAAGCTTTCTTT. This translates into CASSWDRSEEAFF.

This chain uses TRBV4-2 with TRBJ1-3; D unclear. The CDR3 is 16 residues long. Trimming removed 2 bases at V and 4 bases at J, with 15 bases between. From germline, CDR1 is LGHNA and CDR2 YNFKEQ. In DNA form, the CDR3 reads TGTGCCAGCAGCCAATACATACGAGGAGACGGAAACACCATATATTTT. Its protein product is CASSQYIRGDGNTIYF.